This T cell receptor (beta chain) was documented in a study of cytomegalovirus exposure and HLA in healthy donors. This clone was counted between two and nine times. Its specificity is not known. Each donor's status was that of a healthy bone marrow donor. In the PCR, 60 Vbeta and 13 Jbeta primers were used. TCRdb's table, derived via immunoSEQ multiplex PCR, lists solely in-frame clones and lacks some. Among roughly 180,000 clones listed, less than 85% were seen once. Study-level points and caveats: The productive fraction for most TCR beta V segments was about 87% or about 30% in an earlier analysis. Rarity marked most TCR sequences, yet some public TCRs occurred in many donors.

V was clipped by 1 base and J by 2 bases; unmatched bases: 3. This CDR3 is built from 16 residues. Germline V gives CDR1 KGHSH, CDR2 LQKENI. The chain joins TRBV18 to TRBJ2-1, with TRBD2 matching 9 bases. Source material: PBMCs. The receptor was derived from a man between 18 and 29 years old in good health and CMV-seronegative. DNA of the CDR3: TGTGCCAGCTCACCACGACTAGCGGCTACCTACAATGAGCAGTTCTTC. Its protein is CASSPRLAATYNEQFF.